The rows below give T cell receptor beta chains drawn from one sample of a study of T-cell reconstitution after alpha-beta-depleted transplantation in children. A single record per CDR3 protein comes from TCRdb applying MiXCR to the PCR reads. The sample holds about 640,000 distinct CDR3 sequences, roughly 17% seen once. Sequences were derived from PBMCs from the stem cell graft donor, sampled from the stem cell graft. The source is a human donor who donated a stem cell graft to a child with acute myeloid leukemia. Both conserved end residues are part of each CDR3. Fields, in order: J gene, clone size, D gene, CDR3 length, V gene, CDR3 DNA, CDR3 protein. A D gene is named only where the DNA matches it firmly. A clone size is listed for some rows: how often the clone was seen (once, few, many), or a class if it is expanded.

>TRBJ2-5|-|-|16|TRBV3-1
TGTGCCAGCAGCCACGGCATCGGCGGGTACCAAGAGACCCAGTACTTC
CASSHGIGGYQETQYF
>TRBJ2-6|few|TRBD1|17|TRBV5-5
TGTGCCAGCAGCTTGAAACAGGGGGGCTCCGGGGCCAACGTCCTGACTTTC
CASSLKQGGSGANVLTF
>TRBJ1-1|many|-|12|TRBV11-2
TGTGCCAGCAGCTCCCGATCTACTGAAGCTTTCTTT
CASSSRSTEAFF
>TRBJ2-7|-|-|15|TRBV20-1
TGCAGTGCTCAAGGAAGCTCACAAAGCTCCTACGAGCAGTACTTC
CSAQGSSQSSYEQYF
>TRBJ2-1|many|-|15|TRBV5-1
TGCGCCAGCAGCTTGGTTGGACAGACTTACAATGAGCAGTTCTTC
CASSLVGQTYNEQFF
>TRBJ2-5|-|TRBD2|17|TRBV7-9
TGTGCCAGCAGCCCAGCCGAGGGACTAGCGTTTCTAGGGACCCAGTACTTC
CASSPAEGLAFLGTQYF
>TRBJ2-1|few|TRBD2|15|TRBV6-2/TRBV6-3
TGTGCCAGCAGTACCTGGACTAGCGGTAACAATGAGCAGTTCTTC
CASSTWTSGNNEQFF
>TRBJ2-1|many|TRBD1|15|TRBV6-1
TGTGCCAGCAGCCCCCGGACAGGGAAGGAGGATGAGCAGTTCTTC
CASSPRTGKEDEQFF
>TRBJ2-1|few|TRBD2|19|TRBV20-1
TGCAGTGCTAGAGATCAGGGACTAGCGGGGGGGTATGCCTACAATGAGCAGTTCTTC
CSARDQGLAGGYAYNEQFF
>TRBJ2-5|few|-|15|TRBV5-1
TGCGCCAGCAGCTTTGGGGACACTCTACAAGAGACCCAGTACTTC
CASSFGDTLQETQYF
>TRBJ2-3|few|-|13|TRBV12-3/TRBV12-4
TGTGCCAGCAGTATGCGGGGCACAGATACGCAGTATTTT
CASSMRGTDTQYF
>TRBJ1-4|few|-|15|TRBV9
TGTGCCAGCAGCCTTCAGGGACTCAGAAATGAAAAACTGTTTTTT
CASSLQGLRNEKLFF
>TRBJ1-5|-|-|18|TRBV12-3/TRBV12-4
TGTGCCAGCAGTTCGAAACGTCGGGGCCTAGATAGCAATCAGCCCCAGCATTTT
CASSSKRRGLDSNQPQHF
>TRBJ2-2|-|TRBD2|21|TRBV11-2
TGTGCCAGCAGCCGGGGCCCGGAGACTAGCGGGGGGGATGACCTTATCGGGGAGCTGTTTTTT
CASSRGPETSGGDDLIGELFF
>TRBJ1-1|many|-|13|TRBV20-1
TGCAGTGCCACGGCCGGACTGAACACTGAAGCTTTCTTT
CSATAGLNTEAFF
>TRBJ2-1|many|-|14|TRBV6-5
TGTGCCAGCAGTTACTCAAGTGAGTACAATGAGCAGTTCTTC
CASSYSSEYNEQFF
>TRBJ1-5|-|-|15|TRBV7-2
TGTGCCAGCAGCCCTACCCCTTTTAGCAATCAGCCCCAGCATTTT
CASSPTPFSNQPQHF
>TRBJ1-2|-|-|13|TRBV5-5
TGTGCCACGGGGATAGAAATCTACAATGGCTACACCTTC
CATGIEIYNGYTF
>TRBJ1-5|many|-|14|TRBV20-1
TGCAGTGCTAGAGTGGGGAACAGCAATCAGCCCCAGCATTTT
CSARVGNSNQPQHF
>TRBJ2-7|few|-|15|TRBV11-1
TGTGCCAGCAGCCGCCGGGACAAGGGCTCCTACGAGCAGTACTTC
CASSRRDKGSYEQYF
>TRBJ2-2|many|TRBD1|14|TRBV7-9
TGTGCCAGCAGCTTGACAGGGACGACCGGGGAGCTGTTTTTT
CASSLTGTTGELFF
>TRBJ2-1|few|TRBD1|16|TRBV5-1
TGCGCCAGCAGCATACGGACAGGCCAGGAGCGCCATGAGCAGTTCTTC
CASSIRTGQERHEQFF
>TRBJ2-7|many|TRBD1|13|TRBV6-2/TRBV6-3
TGTGCCAGCAGTTATAGGACAGGGGACGAGCAGTACTTC
CASSYRTGDEQYF
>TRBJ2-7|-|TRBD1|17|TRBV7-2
TGTGCCAGCAGCTCGAGAGTACAGGGGGCCGATATCTACGAGCAGTACTTC
CASSSRVQGADIYEQYF
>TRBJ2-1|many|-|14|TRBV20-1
TGCAGTGCTAGAGGGCAGGGGTCCGTCCATGAGCAGTTCTTC
CSARGQGSVHEQFF
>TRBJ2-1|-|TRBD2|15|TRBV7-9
TGTGCCAGCAGCTCGTCGGCGGGGGGAAGCGATGAGCAGTTCTTC
CASSSSAGGSDEQFF
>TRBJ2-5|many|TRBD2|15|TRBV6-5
TGTGCCAGCAGTTCACGGACTAGCGGCCAAGAGACCCAGTACTTC
CASSSRTSGQETQYF
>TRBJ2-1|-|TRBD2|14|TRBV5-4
TGTGCCAGCAGCCCCGCTTGGGGGGGGGGAGAGCAGTTCTTC
CASSPAWGGGEQFF
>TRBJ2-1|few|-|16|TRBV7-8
TGTGCCAGCAGCTTAGCGGGACCTATCGGGCGGTCTGAGCAGTTCTTC
CASSLAGPIGRSEQFF
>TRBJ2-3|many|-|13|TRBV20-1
TGCAGTGCTAGGGAGGCTGGCACAGATACGCAGTATTTT
CSAREAGTDTQYF
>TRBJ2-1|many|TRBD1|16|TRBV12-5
TGTGCTAGTGGTAACCTTACCGGGACAGGGAGGGATGAGCAGTTCTTC
CASGNLTGTGRDEQFF
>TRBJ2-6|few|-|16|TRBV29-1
TGCAGCGTTGAAGAGGGCCAGACCTCTGGGGCCAACGTCCTGACTTTC
CSVEEGQTSGANVLTF
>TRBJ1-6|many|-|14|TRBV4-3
TGCGCCAGCAGCCAGAGGCGGGGGATTTCACCCCTCCACTTT
CASSQRRGISPLHF
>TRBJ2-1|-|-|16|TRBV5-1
TGCGCCAGCAGCTTGGGCACTAGCAAGGTATACAATGAGCAGTTCTTC
CASSLGTSKVYNEQFF
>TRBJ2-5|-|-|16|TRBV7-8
TGTGCCAGCAGCTTTGGGACCGGCGTGAAGGGACAAGAGGGGCACTTC
CASSFGTGVKGQEGHF
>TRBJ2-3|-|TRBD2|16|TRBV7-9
TGTGCCAGCAGCTTACCCTACAGCGGGGGCCCAGATACGCAGTATTTT
CASSLPYSGGPDTQYF
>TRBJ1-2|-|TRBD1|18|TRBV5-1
TGCGCCAGCAGCTTGGCCGCGAAAGGGACAGGGGGCGCGGATGGCTACACCTTC
CASSLAAKGTGGADGYTF
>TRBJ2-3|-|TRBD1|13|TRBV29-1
TGCAGCGTAGCCGGGACAGGAGATGGTACGCAGTATTTT
CSVAGTGDGTQYF
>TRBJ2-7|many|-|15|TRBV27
TGTGCCAGCAGTCAGGCGGGGTTAAGGACCTACGAGCAGTACTTC
CASSQAGLRTYEQYF
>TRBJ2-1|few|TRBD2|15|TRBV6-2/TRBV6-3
TGTGCCAGCAGATGGGGACTAGCGGGGGATAATGAGCAGTTCTTC
CASRWGLAGDNEQFF
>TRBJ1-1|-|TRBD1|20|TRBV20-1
TGCAGTGCTAGAAAAAACTCTTCACCGGGACAGGGGGCCGAGAACACTGAAGCTTTCTTT
CSARKNSSPGQGAENTEAFF
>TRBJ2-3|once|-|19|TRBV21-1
TGTGCCAGCAGCCTCCAAAGGAGTGACAGGTGGGAGCTAACAGATACGCAGTATTTT
CASSLQRSDRWELTDTQYF
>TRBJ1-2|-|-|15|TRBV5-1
TGCGCCAGCAGCTTGGGACGGGACCTCAACTATGGCTACACCTTC
CASSLGRDLNYGYTF
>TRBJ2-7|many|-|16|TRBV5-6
TGTGCCAGCACCCTGGATGGGCGGGGGCCCTCCTACGAGCAGTACTTC
CASTLDGRGPSYEQYF
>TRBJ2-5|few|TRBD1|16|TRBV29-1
TGCAGCGTTGACATCCAGTGGAAGGGGGCACAAGAGACCCAGTACTTC
CSVDIQWKGAQETQYF
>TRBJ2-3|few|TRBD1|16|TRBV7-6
TGTGCCAGCAGCGCCCGGACAGGGGGAGTAGTGGATACGCAGTATTTT
CASSARTGGVVDTQYF
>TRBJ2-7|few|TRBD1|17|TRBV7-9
TGTGCCAGCAGCCCGACGGGCCGACAGGGGATATCCTACGAGCAGTACTTC
CASSPTGRQGISYEQYF
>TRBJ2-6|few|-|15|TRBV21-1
TGTGCCAGCAGCACTCGGGCAACTGGGGCCAACGTCCTGACTTTC
CASSTRATGANVLTF
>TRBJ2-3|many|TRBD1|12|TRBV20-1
TGCAGTGTGCAGGGGGCGAGGGATACGCAGTATTTT
CSVQGARDTQYF
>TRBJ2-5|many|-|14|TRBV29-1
TGCAGCGTCGTGATGACAGGTGGGGCAAAGACCCAGTACTTC
CSVVMTGGAKTQYF
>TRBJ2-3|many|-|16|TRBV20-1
TGCAGTGCTAGAGATCCCCAGGGGCCTAGCACAGATACGCAGTATTTT
CSARDPQGPSTDTQYF
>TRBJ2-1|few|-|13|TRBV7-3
TGTGCCAGCAGCCCAACCTCGCACAATGAGCAGTTCTTC
CASSPTSHNEQFF
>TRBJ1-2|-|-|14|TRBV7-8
TGTGCCAGCAGCTTCGCGGACAATAACTATGGCTACACCTTC
CASSFADNNYGYTF
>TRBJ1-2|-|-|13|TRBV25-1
TGTGCCAGCAGTGAATCAGAGCAGGGCGGCTACACCTTC
CASSESEQGGYTF